This T cell receptor beta chain was sequenced in a study of blood T cells in healthy people across ages. This clonotype was detected many times. Antigen unknown. With a J-beta primer mix and a sample-barcoded 5' primer, a second PCR ran 7 to 11 cycles. TCRdb re-derived calls from the 5' RACE reads in MiXCR, one entry per CDR3 protein. This repertoire shows around 800,000 distinct CDR3 sequences, approximately 55% found once; its top ten account for roughly 40%. Germline V lookup: CDR1 MGHDK, CDR2 SYGVNS. The CDR3 sequence is 14 residues long. V was clipped by 3 bases and J by 1 base, with 9 bases between them. Staff drew 9 to 10 milliliters of peripheral blood from each donor. Total RNA extracted from each sample amounted to at least 5.5 micrograms. Findings and caveats of the study: It was held that diversity estimates obtained from one million T cells represented underestimates. Higher naive T cell percentage went strongly together with higher TCR beta diversity.

This receptor was identified in a man older than 75 in good health. Specimen: blood. The chain recombines TRBV25-1 with TRBJ1-1; possibly TRBD1 for D (5 bases). This CDR3 reads CASSEAGSNTEAFF. Written as DNA, the CDR3 is TGTGCCAGCAGTGAGGCAGGGTCGAACACTGAAGCTTTCTTT.